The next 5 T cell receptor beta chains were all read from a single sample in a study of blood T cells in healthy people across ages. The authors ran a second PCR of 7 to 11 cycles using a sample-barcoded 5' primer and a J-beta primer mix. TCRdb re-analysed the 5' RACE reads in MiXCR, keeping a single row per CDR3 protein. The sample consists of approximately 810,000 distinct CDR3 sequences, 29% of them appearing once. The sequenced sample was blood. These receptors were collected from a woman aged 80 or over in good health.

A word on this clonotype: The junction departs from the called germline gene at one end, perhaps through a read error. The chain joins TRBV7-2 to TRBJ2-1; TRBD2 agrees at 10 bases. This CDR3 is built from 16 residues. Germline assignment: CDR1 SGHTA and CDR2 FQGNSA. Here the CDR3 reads CASSPGLAVSHNGQFF. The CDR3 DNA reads TGTGCCAGCAGCCCAGGACTAGCGGTCTCCCACAATGGGCAGTTCTTC.

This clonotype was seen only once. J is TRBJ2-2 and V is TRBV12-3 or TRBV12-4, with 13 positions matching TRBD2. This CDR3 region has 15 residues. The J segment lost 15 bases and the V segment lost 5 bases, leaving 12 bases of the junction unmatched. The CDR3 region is CASSRTTSGGASVFF. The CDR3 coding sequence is TGTGCCAGCAGTAGAACTACTAGCGGGGGGGCCTCGGTGTTTTTT.

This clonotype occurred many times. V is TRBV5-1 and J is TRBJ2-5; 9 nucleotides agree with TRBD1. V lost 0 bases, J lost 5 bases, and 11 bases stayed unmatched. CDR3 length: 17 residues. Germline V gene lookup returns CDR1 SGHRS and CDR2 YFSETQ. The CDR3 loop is CASSLGPPGQGYETQYF. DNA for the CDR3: TGCGCCAGCAGCTTGGGCCCTCCGGGACAGGGCTATGAGACCCAGTACTTC.

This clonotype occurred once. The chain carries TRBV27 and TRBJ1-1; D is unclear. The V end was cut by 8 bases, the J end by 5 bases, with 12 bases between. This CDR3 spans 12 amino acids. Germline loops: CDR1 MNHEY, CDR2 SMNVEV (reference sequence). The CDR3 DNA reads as TGTGCCAGCGGCCTTGAGGAGACTGAAGCTTTCTTT. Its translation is CASGLEETEAFF.

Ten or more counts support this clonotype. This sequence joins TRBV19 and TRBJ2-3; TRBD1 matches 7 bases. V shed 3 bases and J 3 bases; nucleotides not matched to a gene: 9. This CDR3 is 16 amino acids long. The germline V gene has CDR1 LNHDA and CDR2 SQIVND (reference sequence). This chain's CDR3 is CASSMQTGSKTDTQYF. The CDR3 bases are TGTGCCAGTAGTATGCAGACAGGGAGTAAGACAGATACGCAGTATTTT. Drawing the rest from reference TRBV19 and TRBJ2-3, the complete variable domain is DGGITQSPKYLFRKEGQNVTLSCEQNLNHDAMYWYRQDPGQGLRLIYYSQIVNDFQKGDIAEGYSVSREKKESFPLTVTSAQKNPTAFYLCASSMQTGSKTDTQYFGPGTRLTVL.